Below, 3 T cell receptor beta chains from the same sample are listed, as sequenced in a study of T cell repertoires in cytomegalovirus infection. TCRdb processed the reads anew with MiXCR; each CDR3 protein has one entry. This table has 200,000 to 300,000 distinct CDR3 sequences, around 8.7% appearing once. Sequenced: PBMCs. These receptors originate from a human donor in good health (CMV status not recorded). Some clones in this sample may be carry-over from other donors' samples.

This clonotype was counted ten times or more. V usage is TRBV11-2 and J usage is TRBJ2-2, with TRBD2 identical over 15 bases. This CDR3 region has 19 residues. With V trimmed by 5 bases and J by 1 base, 8 bases remained unmatched. The germline V gene has CDR1 SGHAT and CDR2 FQNNGV. CDR3 in amino acids: CASSTRTSGGAKNTGELFF. CDR3 nucleotide sequence: TGTGCCAGCAGCACGCGGACTAGCGGGGGGGCGAAGAACACCGGGGAGCTGTTTTTT.

At least ten counts were recorded for this clonotype. The chain employs TRBV6-2 or TRBV6-3 and TRBJ1-1; 8 bases are shared with TRBD1. From germline, CDR1 is MNHEY and CDR2 SVGEGT. The CDR3 is 13 amino acids. V shed 6 bases and J 6 bases; nucleotides not matched to a gene: 6. CDR3 residues: CASRYQGAPEAFF. Here the CDR3 DNA reads TGTGCCAGCAGATACCAGGGGGCTCCTGAAGCTTTCTTT.

This clonotype has a single count. CDR3 residues: CRAGQGDNYGYTF. The CDR3 region has the DNA TGCAGGGCGGGACAGGGTGATAACTATGGCTACACCTTC. This chain joins TRBV20-1 and TRBJ1-2; 9 bases align to TRBD1. CDR1 DFQATT and CDR2 SNEGSKA come from the germline V gene (reference sequence). The CDR3 contains 13 residues.